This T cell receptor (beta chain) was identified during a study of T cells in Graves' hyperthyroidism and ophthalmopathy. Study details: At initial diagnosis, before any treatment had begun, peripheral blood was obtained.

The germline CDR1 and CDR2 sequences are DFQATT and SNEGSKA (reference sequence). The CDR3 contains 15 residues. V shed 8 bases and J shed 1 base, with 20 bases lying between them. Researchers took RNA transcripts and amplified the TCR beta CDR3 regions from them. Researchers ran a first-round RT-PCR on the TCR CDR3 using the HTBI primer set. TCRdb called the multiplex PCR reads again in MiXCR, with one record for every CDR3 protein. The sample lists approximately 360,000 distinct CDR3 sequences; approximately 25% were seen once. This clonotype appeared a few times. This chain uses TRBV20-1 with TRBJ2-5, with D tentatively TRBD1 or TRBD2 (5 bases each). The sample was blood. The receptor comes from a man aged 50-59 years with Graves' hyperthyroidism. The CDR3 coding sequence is TGCAGTAGTAAGGACCGGGACGGTGGCCAAGAGACCCAGTACTTC. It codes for CSSKDRDGGQETQYF.